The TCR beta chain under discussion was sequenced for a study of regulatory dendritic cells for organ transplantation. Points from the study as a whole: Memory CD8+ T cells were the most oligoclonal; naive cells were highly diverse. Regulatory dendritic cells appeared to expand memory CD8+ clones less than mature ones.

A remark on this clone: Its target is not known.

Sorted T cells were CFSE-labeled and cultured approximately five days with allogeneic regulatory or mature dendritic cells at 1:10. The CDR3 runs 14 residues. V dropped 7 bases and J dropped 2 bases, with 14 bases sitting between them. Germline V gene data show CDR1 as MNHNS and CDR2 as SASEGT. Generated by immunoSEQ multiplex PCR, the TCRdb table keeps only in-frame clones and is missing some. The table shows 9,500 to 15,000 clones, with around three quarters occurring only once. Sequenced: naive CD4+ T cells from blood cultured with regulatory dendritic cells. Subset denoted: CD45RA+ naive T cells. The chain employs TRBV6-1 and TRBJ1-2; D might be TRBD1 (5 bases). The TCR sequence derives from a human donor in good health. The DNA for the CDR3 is TGTGCCAGCATCTCCTGGGGGGGAAACTATGGCTACACCTTC. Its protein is CASISWGGNYGYTF.